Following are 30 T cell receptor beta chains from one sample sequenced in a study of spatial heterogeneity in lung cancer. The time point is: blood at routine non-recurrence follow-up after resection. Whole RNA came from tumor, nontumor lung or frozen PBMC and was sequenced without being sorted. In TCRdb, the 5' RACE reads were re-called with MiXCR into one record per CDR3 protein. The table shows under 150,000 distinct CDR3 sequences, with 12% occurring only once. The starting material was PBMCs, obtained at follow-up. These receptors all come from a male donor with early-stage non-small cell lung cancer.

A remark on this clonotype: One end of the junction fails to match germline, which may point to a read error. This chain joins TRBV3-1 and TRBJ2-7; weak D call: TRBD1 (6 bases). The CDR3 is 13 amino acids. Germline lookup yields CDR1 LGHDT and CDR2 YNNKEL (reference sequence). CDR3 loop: CASSHLTGAVLDF. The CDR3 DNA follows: TGTGCCAGCAGCCATTTGACAGGAGCAGTTTTGGACTTC.

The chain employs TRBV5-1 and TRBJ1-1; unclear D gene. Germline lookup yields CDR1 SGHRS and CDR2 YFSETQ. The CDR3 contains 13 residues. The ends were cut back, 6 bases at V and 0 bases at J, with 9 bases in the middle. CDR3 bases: TGCGCCAGCAAGGTCGCGTTGAACACTGAAGCTTTCTTT. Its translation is CASKVALNTEAFF.

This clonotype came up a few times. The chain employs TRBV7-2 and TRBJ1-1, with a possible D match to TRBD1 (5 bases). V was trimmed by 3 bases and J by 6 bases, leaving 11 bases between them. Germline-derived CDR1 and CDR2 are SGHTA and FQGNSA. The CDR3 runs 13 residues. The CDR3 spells CASSFGAGAEAFF. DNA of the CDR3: TGTGCCAGCAGCTTTGGGGCCGGCGCTGAAGCTTTCTTT.

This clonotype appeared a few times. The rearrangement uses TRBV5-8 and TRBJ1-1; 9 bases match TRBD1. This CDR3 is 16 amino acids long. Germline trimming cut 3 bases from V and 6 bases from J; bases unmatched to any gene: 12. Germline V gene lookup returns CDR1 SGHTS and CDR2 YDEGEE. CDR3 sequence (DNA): TGTGCCAGCAGCTGGACAGGGGACAATTGGCAGGCTGAAGCTTTCTTT. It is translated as CASSWTGDNWQAEAFF.

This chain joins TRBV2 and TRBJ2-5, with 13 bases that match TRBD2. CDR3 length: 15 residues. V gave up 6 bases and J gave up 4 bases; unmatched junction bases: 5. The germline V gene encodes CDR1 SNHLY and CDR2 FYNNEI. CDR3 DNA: TGTGCCAGCAGACGACTAGCGGGGGGAGGAGAGACCCAGTACTTC. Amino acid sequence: CASRRLAGGGETQYF.

CDR3 nucleotide sequence: TGTGCCAGCAGTTGGCAAGGCAGCGCGACTAATGAAAAACTGTTTTTT. Amino acid sequence: CASSWQGSATNEKLFF. The chain joins TRBV12-3 or TRBV12-4 to TRBJ1-4; no clear D. The germline V and J ends were trimmed by 4 bases and 2 bases, with 14 bases remaining between them. The CDR3 has 16 amino acids.

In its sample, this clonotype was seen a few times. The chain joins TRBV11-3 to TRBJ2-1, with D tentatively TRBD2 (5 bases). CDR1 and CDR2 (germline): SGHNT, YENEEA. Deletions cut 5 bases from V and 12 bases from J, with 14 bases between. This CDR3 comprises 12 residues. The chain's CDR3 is CASSPIPGRQFF. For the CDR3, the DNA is TGTGCCAGCAGCCCGATTCCGGGAAGGCAGTTCTTC. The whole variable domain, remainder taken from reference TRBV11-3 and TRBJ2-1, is EAGVVQSPRYKIIEKKQPVAFWCNPISGHNTLYWYLQNLGQGPELLIRYENEEAVDDSQLPKDRFSAERLKGVDSTLKIQPAELGDSAVYLCASSPIPGRQFFGPGTRLTVL.

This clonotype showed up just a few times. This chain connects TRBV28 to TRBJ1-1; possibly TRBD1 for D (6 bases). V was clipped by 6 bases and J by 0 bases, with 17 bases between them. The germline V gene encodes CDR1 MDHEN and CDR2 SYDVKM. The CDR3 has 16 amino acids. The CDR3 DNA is TGTGCCAGCAGCCCCCCGGGGGGCTTAATGAACACTGAAGCTTTCTTT. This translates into CASSPPGGLMNTEAFF.

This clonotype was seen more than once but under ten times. This CDR3 is CSAYRENTEAFF. The CDR3 coding sequence is TGCAGCGCCTACAGGGAGAACACTGAAGCTTTCTTT. The V gene is TRBV29-1, the J gene TRBJ1-1, with a possible D match to TRBD1 (6 bases). Trimming cost V 7 bases and J 1 base, with 10 bases left between them. The CDR3 has 12 amino acids. The germline gives CDR1 SQVTM, CDR2 ANQGSEA.

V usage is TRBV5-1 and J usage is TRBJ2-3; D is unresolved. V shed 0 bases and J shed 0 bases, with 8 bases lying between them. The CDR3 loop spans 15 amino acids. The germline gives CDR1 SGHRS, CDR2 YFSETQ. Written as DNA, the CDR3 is TGCGCCAGCAGCTTGGGCCAGGTTAGCACAGATACGCAGTATTTT. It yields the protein CASSLGQVSTDTQYF.

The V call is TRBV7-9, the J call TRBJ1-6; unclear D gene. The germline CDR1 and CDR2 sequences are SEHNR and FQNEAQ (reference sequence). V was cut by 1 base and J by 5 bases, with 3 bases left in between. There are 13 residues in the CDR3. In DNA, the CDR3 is TGTGCCAGCAGCTTAGTCGATAATTCACCCCTCCACTTT. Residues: CASSLVDNSPLHF.

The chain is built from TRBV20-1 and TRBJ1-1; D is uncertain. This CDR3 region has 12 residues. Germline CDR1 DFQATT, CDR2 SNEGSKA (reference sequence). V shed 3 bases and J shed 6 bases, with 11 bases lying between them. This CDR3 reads CSASPLGPEAFF. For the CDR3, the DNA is TGCAGTGCTAGCCCCCTCGGTCCTGAAGCTTTCTTT.

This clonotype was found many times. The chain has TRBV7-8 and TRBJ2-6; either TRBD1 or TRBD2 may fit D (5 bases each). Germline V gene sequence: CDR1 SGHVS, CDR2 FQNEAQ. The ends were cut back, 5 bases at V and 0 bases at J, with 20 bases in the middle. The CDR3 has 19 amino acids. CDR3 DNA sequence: TGTGCCAGCAGCCCCAGTGTGGGGGAAGCCACCTCTGGGGCCAACGTCCTGACTTTC. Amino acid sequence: CASSPSVGEATSGANVLTF.

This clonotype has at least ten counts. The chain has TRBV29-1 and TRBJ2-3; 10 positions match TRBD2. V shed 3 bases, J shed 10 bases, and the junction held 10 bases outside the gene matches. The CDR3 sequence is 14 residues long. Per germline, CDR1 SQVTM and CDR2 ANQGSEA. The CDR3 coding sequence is TGCAGCGTTGACGGCCTAGCGGGGGCGCATCCGCAGTATTTT. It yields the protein CSVDGLAGAHPQYF.

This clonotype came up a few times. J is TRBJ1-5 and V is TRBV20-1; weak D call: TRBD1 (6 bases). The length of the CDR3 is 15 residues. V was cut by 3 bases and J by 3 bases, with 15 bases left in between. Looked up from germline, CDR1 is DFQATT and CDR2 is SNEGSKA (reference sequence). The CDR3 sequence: CSASRGGLNNQPQHF. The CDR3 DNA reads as TGCAGTGCTAGTCGCGGGGGGCTGAACAATCAGCCCCAGCATTTT.

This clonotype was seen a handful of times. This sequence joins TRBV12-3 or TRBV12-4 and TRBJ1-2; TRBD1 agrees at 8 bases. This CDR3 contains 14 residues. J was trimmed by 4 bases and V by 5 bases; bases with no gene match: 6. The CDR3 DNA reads TGTGCCAGCAGTATTGACAGGGGCCCCTATGGCTACACCTTC. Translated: CASSIDRGPYGYTF.

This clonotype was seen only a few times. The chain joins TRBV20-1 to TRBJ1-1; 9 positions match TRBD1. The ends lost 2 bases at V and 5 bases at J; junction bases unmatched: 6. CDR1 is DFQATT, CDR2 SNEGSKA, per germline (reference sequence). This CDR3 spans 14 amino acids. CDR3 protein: CSARYRGLRTEAFF. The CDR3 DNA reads TGCAGTGCTAGATACAGGGGGCTGAGGACTGAAGCTTTCTTT.

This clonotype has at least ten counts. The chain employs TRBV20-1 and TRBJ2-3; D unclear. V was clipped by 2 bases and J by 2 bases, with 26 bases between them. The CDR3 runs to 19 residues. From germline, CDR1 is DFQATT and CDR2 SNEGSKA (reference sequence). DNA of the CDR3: TGCAGTGCTAGACCTCCTACGGCGTTAGTTGTAACCATCACAGATACGCAGTATTTT. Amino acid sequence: CSARPPTALVVTITDTQYF.

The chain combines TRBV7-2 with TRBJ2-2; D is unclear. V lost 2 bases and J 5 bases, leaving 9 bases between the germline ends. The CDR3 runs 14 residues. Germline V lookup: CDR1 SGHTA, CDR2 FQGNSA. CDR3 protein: CASSLLTPTGELFF. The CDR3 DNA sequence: TGTGCCAGCAGCTTACTGACACCGACCGGGGAGCTGTTTTTT.

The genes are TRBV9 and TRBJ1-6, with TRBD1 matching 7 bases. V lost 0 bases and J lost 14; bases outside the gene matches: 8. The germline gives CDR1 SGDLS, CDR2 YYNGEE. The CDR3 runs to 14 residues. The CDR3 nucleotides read TGTGCCAGCAGCGTAGCGGCAGGGGGGTCCACCCTCCACTTT. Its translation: CASSVAAGGSTLHF.

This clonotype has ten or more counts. The CDR3: CSASSPGHPYGYTF. CDR3 bases: TGCAGTGCTAGTAGTCCGGGGCACCCCTATGGCTACACCTTC. The chain joins TRBV20-1 to TRBJ1-2; tentative D call: TRBD1 (5 bases). This CDR3 is 14 amino acids long. Germline V gives CDR1 DFQATT, CDR2 SNEGSKA (reference sequence). The V gene lost 3 bases and the J gene lost 4 bases, with 15 bases spanning the gap.

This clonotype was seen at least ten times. CDR3 sequence (DNA): TGTGCCAGCAGAGTAGCACAGGGGGCAAGTCAGCCCCAGCATTTT. It specifies CASRVAQGASQPQHF. This chain uses TRBV2 with TRBJ1-5, with 9 bases that match TRBD1. Germline values: CDR1 SNHLY, CDR2 FYNNEI. The V segment lost 6 bases and the J segment 6 bases; nucleotides outside the gene matches: 9. The CDR3 consists of 15 residues. Combining the CDR3 with reference TRBV2 and TRBJ1-5 gives the whole variable domain EPEVTQTPSHQVTQMGQEVILRCVPISNHLYFYWYRQILGQKVEFLVSFYNNEISEKSEIFDDQFSVERPDGSNFTLKIRSTKLEDSAMYFCASRVAQGASQPQHFGDGTRLSIL.

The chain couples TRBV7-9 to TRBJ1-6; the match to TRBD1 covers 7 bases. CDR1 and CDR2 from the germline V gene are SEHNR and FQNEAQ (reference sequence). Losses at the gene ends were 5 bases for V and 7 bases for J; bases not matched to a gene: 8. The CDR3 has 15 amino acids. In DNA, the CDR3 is TGTGCCAGCAGCACCGCCGGGACAGCGAATTCACCCCTCCACTTT. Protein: CASSTAGTANSPLHF.

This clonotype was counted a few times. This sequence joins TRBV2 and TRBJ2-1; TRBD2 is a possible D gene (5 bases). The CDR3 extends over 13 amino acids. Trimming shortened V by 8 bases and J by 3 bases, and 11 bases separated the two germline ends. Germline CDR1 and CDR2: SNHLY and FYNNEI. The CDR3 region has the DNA TGTGCCAGCGGAGGACCCGGCTACAATGAGCAGTTCTTC. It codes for CASGGPGYNEQFF.

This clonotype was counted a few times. CDR3 nucleotides: TGTGCCAGCAGCTTAGAGGCAGAGAGCTATGGCTACACCTTC. Residues: CASSLEAESYGYTF. The chain has TRBV7-2 and TRBJ1-2; D is ambiguous. Germline loops: CDR1 SGHTA, CDR2 FQGNSA. The CDR3 loop spans 14 amino acids. The V and J ends lost 1 base and 4 bases respectively, with 10 bases between them.

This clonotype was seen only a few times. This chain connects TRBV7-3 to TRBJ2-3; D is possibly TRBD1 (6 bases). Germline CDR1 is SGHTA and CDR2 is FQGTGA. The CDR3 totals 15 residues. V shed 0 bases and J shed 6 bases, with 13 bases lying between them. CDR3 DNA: TGTGCCAGCAGCTTAACTGGGGGCCGGCAGGATACGCAGTATTTT. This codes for CASSLTGGRQDTQYF.

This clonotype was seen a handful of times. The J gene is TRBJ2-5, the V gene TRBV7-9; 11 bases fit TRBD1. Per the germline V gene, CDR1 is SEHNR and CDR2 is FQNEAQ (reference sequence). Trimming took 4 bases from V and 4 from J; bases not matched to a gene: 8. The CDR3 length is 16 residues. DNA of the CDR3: TGTGCCAGCAGCTCCGGACAGGGGGCCTTCGTAGAGACCCAGTACTTC. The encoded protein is CASSSGQGAFVETQYF.

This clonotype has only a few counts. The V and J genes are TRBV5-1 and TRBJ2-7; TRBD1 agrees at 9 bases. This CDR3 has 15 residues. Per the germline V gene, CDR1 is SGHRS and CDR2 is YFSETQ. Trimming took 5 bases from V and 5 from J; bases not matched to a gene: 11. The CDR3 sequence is CASRSSGTGINEQYF. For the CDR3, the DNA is TGCGCCAGCAGATCCTCCGGGACAGGGATCAACGAGCAGTACTTC.

The chain's CDR3 is CASSQDRGREVKGYTF. The DNA of the CDR3 is TGCGCCAGCAGCCAAGATCGAGGCAGGGAGGTGAAGGGCTACACCTTC. The genes are TRBV4-1 and TRBJ1-2, with a weak D call TRBD1 (5 bases). The V and J ends lost 0 bases and 8 bases respectively, with 19 bases between them. Germline CDR1 and CDR2: MGHRA and YSYEKL. The CDR3 has 16 amino acids.

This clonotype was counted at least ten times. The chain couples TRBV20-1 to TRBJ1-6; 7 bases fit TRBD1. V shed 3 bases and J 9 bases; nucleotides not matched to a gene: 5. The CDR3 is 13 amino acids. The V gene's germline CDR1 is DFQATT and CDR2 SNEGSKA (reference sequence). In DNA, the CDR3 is TGCAGTGCTAGGAGACAGGGCTTTTCACCCCTCCACTTT. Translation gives CSARRQGFSPLHF.